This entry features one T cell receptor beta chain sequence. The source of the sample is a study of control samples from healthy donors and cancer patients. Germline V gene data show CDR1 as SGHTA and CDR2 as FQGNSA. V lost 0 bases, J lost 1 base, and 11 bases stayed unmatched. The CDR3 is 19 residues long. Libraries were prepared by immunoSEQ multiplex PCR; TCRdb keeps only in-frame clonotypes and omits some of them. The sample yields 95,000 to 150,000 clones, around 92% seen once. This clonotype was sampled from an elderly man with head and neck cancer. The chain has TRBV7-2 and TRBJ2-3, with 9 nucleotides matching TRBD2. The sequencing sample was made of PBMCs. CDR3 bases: TGTGCCAGCAGCTTAGCTTGGGGACTAGCCAACCCTGGCACAGATACGCAGTATTTT. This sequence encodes CASSLAWGLANPGTDTQYF. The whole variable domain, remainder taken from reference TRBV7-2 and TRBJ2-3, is GAGVSQSPSNKVTEKGKDVELRCDPISGHTALYWYRQSLGQGLEFLIYFQGNSAPDKSGLPSDRFSAERTGGSVSTLTIQRTQQEDSAVYLCASSLAWGLANPGTDTQYFGPGTRLTVL.